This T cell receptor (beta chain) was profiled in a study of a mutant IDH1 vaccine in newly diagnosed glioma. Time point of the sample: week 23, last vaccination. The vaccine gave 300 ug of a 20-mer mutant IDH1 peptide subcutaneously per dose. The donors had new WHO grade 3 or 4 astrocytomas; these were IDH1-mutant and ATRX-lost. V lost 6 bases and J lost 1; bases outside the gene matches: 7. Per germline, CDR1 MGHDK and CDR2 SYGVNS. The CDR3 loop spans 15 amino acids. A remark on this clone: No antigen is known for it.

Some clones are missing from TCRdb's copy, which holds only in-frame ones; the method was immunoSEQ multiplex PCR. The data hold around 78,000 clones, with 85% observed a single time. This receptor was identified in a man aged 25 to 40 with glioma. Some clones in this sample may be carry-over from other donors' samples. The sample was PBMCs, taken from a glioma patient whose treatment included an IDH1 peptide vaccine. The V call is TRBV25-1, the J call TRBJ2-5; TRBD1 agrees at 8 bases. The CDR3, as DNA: TGTGCCAGCAGCCTCCAGGGGGCGATCCAAGAGACCCAGTACTTC. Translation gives CASSLQGAIQETQYF.